The 7 T cell receptor beta chains below come from one sample, sequenced in a study of T cell repertoires in cytomegalovirus infection. TCRdb processed the reads anew with MiXCR; each CDR3 protein has one entry. The sample comprises roughly 760,000 distinct CDR3 sequences, 35% of which are singletons, and 2.5% to 3.5% rests with the top ten. Source material: PBMCs. The receptor source for this set is a human donor in good health (CMV status not recorded). Some clones in this sample may be carry-over from other donors' samples.

The V gene is TRBV7-2, the J gene TRBJ2-3, with D perhaps TRBD2 (6 bases). Germline CDR1 and CDR2: SGHTA and FQGNSA. This CDR3 spans 13 amino acids. V was cut by 9 bases and J by 4 bases, with 14 bases left in between. The CDR3 DNA is TGTGCCAGAGGCTTCGGGAGCCCAGATACGCAGTATTTT. It encodes CARGFGSPDTQYF.

The chain recombines TRBV11-2 with TRBJ1-1; D is possibly TRBD1 (6 bases). The V end was cut by 4 bases, the J end by 0 bases, with 12 bases between. Germline CDR1 SGHAT, CDR2 FQNNGV. The CDR3 covers 15 residues. DNA of the CDR3: TGTGCCAGCAGCTCCTGGACAGCCCTGAACACTGAAGCTTTCTTT. This encodes CASSSWTALNTEAFF.

This clonotype was picked up one time. The CDR3 spells CASSQTGNNEKLFF. In DNA form, the CDR3 reads TGTGCCAGCAGCCAGACAGGGAACAATGAAAAACTGTTTTTT. The chain carries TRBV6-6 and TRBJ1-4, with 7 bases fitting TRBD1. V lost 6 bases, J lost 5 bases, and 6 bases stayed unmatched. Germline assignment: CDR1 MNHNY and CDR2 SVGAGI (reference sequence). The CDR3 contains 14 residues.

For this clonotype: One end of the junction does not line up with germline, which may come from a read error. The chain links TRBV6-6 to TRBJ2-1, with 7 nucleotides matching TRBD1. The CDR3 spans 16 residues. In germline, CDR1 is MNHNY, CDR2 SVGAGI (reference sequence). For the CDR3, the DNA is TGTGCCAGCAGTTACTCCCCCGGACAGGCATACAAGGAGCAGTTCTTC. It translates to CASSYSPGQAYKEQFF.

Comment on this clonotype: A junction boundary mismatches the germline segment, possibly from a read error. This chain joins TRBV28 and TRBJ1-5; tentative D call: TRBD1 (6 bases). This CDR3 is 15 amino acids long. Per the germline V gene, CDR1 is MDHEN and CDR2 is SYDVKM. The CDR3 DNA is TGTGCCAGCAGCACAACAGGGAGCAGCACTCAGCCCCAGCATTTT. Encoded protein: CASSTTGSSTQPQHF.

This chain connects TRBV4-1 to TRBJ2-5; TRBD1 aligns across 7 bases. Germline lookup yields CDR1 MGHRA and CDR2 YSYEKL. V shed 5 bases, J shed 5 bases, and the junction held 11 bases outside the gene matches. This CDR3 comprises 15 residues. The CDR3 nucleotides read TGCGCCAGCAGCAGGGAAGGGACAGAGACGGAGACCCAGTACTTC. As protein: CASSREGTETETQYF.

The chain links TRBV19 to TRBJ1-1; possible D gene TRBD1, 6 bases. The V gene lost 6 bases and the J gene lost 1 base, with 15 bases spanning the gap. The length of the CDR3 is 15 residues. Per the germline V gene, CDR1 is LNHDA and CDR2 is SQIVND (reference sequence). Here the CDR3 DNA reads TGTGCCAGTAGGCCTGAGGGGGTCAGGAACACTGAAGCTTTCTTT. It translates to CASRPEGVRNTEAFF.